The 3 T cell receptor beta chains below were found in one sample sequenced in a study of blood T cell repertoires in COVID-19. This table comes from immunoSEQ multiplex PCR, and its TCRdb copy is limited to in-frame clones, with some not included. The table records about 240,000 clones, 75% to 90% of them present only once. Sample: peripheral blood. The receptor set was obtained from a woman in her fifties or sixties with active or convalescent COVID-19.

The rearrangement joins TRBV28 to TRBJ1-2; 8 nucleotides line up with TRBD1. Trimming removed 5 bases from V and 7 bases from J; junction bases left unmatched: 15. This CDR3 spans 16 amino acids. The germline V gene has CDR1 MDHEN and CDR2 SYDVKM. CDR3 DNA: TGTGCCAGCAGTCCGACAGGGGCCACTCGTATGGGTGGCTACACCTTC. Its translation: CASSPTGATRMGGYTF.

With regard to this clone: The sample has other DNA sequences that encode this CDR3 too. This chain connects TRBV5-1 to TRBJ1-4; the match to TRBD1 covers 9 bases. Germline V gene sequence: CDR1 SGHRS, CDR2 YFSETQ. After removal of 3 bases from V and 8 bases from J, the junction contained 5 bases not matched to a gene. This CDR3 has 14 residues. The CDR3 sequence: CASSSDRGGEKLFF. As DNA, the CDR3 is TGCGCCAGCAGCTCGGACAGGGGTGGCGAAAAACTGTTTTTT.

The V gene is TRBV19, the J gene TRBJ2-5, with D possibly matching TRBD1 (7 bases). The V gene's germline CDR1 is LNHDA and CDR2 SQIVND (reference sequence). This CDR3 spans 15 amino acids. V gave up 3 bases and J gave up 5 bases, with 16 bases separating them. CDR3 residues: CASSIFGGRGETQYF. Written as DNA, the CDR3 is TGTGCCAGTAGTATTTTCGGGGGCAGGGGGGAGACCCAGTACTTC.